A single sample gave rise to the 29 T cell receptor beta chains below, sequenced in a study of shared clonotypes between healthy human individuals (dated by TCRdb to 2018 to 2021). The method behind the library was the immunoSEQ multiplex PCR assay. TCRdb's version of the immuneACCESS table is confined to in-frame rearrangements and falls short of the full clone set. An unresolved V gene accounts for under half of the shortfall where checked; the remainder is of unknown origin. This sample has some 200,000 clones in its table, and 90% to 95% of those were observed once. About 0.07% of the sample comes from the top ten. Sequencing was performed on naive CD4+ T cells sorted from blood. The cell subset or site label on this specimen signifies: CD45RA+ positively selected. These receptors all stem from a woman in her thirties in good health.

The J gene is TRBJ2-5, the V gene TRBV9, with D perhaps TRBD2 (6 bases). The CDR3 covers 17 residues. From germline, CDR1 is SGDLS and CDR2 YYNGEE. The V end lost 1 base, the J end lost 2 bases, and 18 bases lay between the germline ends. Here the CDR3 reads CASSVLGLPLGQETQYF. The DNA of the CDR3 is TGTGCCAGCAGCGTATTGGGACTTCCCCTTGGGCAAGAGACCCAGTACTTC.

This chain connects TRBV27 to TRBJ1-6; D gene unclear. Germline V gene data show CDR1 as MNHEY and CDR2 as SMNVEV (reference sequence). There are 16 residues in the CDR3. The ends were cut back, 2 bases at V and 7 bases at J, with 15 bases in the middle. The CDR3 nucleotides read TGTGCCAGCAGTTTAACTCCAGCTGTCATGAATTCACCCCTCCACTTT. Translation: CASSLTPAVMNSPLHF.

CDR3 residues: CASTLGTSNEQFF. As DNA, the CDR3 is TGTGCCAGTACTCTCGGGACTAGCAATGAGCAGTTCTTC. The chain recombines TRBV19 with TRBJ2-1; 8 bases are shared with TRBD2. The CDR3 runs to 13 residues. From germline, CDR1 is LNHDA and CDR2 SQIVND (reference sequence). The junction had 5 bases not matched to a gene; V was cut back by 7 bases and J by 6 bases.

This chain uses TRBV28 with TRBJ2-7, with a weak D call TRBD2 (7 bases). Per germline, CDR1 MDHEN and CDR2 SYDVKM. V lost 8 bases and J lost 4, with 18 bases in between. The length of the CDR3 is 14 residues. The CDR3: CASRPGGYQYEQYF. CDR3 DNA sequence: TGTGCCAGCCGACCGGGGGGCTACCAATACGAGCAGTACTTC.

The chain is built from TRBV5-4 and TRBJ1-1, with a weak D call TRBD1 (6 bases). The CDR3 consists of 15 residues. V lost 3 bases to trimming and J lost 6 bases, with 18 bases between them. Germline loops: CDR1 SGHNT, CDR2 YYREEE (reference sequence). CDR3 in amino acids: CASSSTGARSSEAFF. The CDR3 DNA is TGTGCCAGCAGCTCGACGGGGGCGCGGTCGTCTGAAGCTTTCTTT. The complete variable domain, with remaining parts taken from reference TRBV5-4 and TRBJ1-1, reads ETGVTQSPTHLIKTRGQQVTLRCSSQSGHNTVSWYQQALGQGPQFIFQYYREEENGRGNFPPRFSGLQFPNYSSELNVNALELDDSALYLCASSSTGARSSEAFFGQGTRLTVV.

J is TRBJ1-2 and V is TRBV28, with 7 positions matching TRBD1. Unmatched junction bases numbered 2, after V lost 3 bases and J lost 1 base. The CDR3 sequence is 14 residues long. Per germline, CDR1 MDHEN and CDR2 SYDVKM. CDR3 sequence: CASSFRGYNYGYTF. Here the CDR3 DNA reads TGTGCCAGCAGTTTCAGGGGGTATAACTATGGCTACACCTTC.

This clone was seen only once. V gene TRBV29-1 combines with J gene TRBJ2-5; 12 bases map to TRBD2. The end of the DNA aligns better with TRBJ2-7, so the J call may be wrong. CDR3 length: 12 amino acids. Germline lookup yields CDR1 SQVTM and CDR2 ANQGSEA. CDR3 protein: CSVGLAGNEQYF. CDR3 in DNA: TGCAGCGTCGGACTAGCGGGAAACGAGCAGTACTTC.

This clone was recorded only once. The chain carries TRBV21-1 and TRBJ2-1. TRBV21-1 is classified as a pseudogene. This CDR3 has 11 residues. The CDR3 loop is CASSKKDEQFF. The CDR3 bases are TGTGCCAGCAGCAAAAAGGATGAGCAGTTCTTC.

The DNA of the CDR3 is TGTGCCAGCTCAGCCAGGACGGAGAACACTGAAGCTTTCTTT. Its protein product is CASSARTENTEAFF. This chain connects TRBV18 to TRBJ1-1; the D is unclear. V was pared by 5 bases and J by 1 base, with 11 bases between. Germline CDR1 is KGHSH and CDR2 is LQKENI. This CDR3 is 14 amino acids long. The variable domain in full, with the rest retrieved from reference TRBV18 and TRBJ1-1, is NAGVMQNPRHLVRRRGQEARLRCSPMKGHSHVYWYRQLPEEGLKFMVYLQKENIIDESGMPKERFSAEFPKEGPSILRIQQVVRGDSAAYFCASSARTENTEAFFGQGTRLTVV.

The chain joins TRBV7-9 to TRBJ1-4; D may be TRBD1 (5 bases). V was clipped by 1 base and J by 5 bases, with 11 bases between them. Germline values: CDR1 SEHNR, CDR2 FQNEAQ (reference sequence). The CDR3 contains 15 residues. The CDR3 nucleotides read TGTGCCAGCAGCTTAGGGGGGTCCTACAATGAAAAACTGTTTTTT. This gives the protein CASSLGGSYNEKLFF.

The chain carries TRBV19 and TRBJ1-5; the D is unclear. V was cut by 6 bases and J by 0 bases, with 6 bases left in between. CDR1 is LNHDA and CDR2 is SQIVND in the germline V gene (reference sequence). This CDR3 has 13 amino acids. The CDR3 DNA is TGTGCCAGTAGGGAGTCTAGCAATCAGCCCCAGCATTTT. Translating it yields CASRESSNQPQHF.

This clone showed up just a few times. In DNA, the CDR3 is TGTGCCAGCAGCCCAATGGACAGGGTGAGGAATCAGCCCCAGCATTTT. It translates to CASSPMDRVRNQPQHF. This chain links TRBV5-5 with TRBJ1-5; TRBD1 agrees at 8 bases. CDR1 SGHKS and CDR2 YYEKEE come from the germline V gene (reference sequence). The CDR3 runs 16 residues. Trimming at V came to 4 bases and at J to 4 bases, leaving 10 bases not matched to a gene.

The CDR3 protein is CASRPLERAVPEQYF. The CDR3 nucleotides are TGTGCCAGCAGACCCCTCGAGCGGGCTGTTCCCGAGCAGTACTTC. V usage is TRBV6-5 and J usage is TRBJ2-7; a possible D gene is TRBD2 (6 bases). This CDR3 comprises 15 residues. V was trimmed by 6 bases and J by 6 bases, leaving 21 bases between them. CDR1 MNHEY and CDR2 SVGAGI come from the germline V gene.

The chain has TRBV4-2 and TRBJ2-7; TRBD2 matches at 16 bases. After removal of 2 bases from V and 6 bases from J, the junction contained 10 bases not matched to a gene. Germline loops: CDR1 LGHNA, CDR2 YNFKEQ. The CDR3 sequence is 18 residues long. The CDR3 DNA reads TGTGCCAGCAGCCAATCCCCGGGACTAGCGGGAGGGCCGGGCGAGCAGTACTTC. Translating it yields CASSQSPGLAGGPGEQYF.

The chain employs TRBV18 and TRBJ2-7, with D hard to call. V was clipped by 4 bases and J by 0 bases, with 22 bases between them. Germline CDR1 is KGHSH and CDR2 is LQKENI. The CDR3 covers 18 residues. CDR3 loop: CASSLQVGSNAFSYEQYF. CDR3 DNA sequence: TGTGCCAGCTCACTACAAGTGGGGTCTAACGCCTTCTCCTACGAGCAGTACTTC. Complete variable domain (other parts from reference TRBV18 and TRBJ2-7): NAGVMQNPRHLVRRRGQEARLRCSPMKGHSHVYWYRQLPEEGLKFMVYLQKENIIDESGMPKERFSAEFPKEGPSILRIQQVVRGDSAAYFCASSLQVGSNAFSYEQYFGPGTRLTVT.

In nucleotides, the CDR3 is TGCGCCAGCACCATTAGCTGGGGGCGGGGCACTGAAGCTTTCTTT. Its protein product is CASTISWGRGTEAFF. V gene TRBV5-1 combines with J gene TRBJ1-1, with D perhaps matching TRBD1 (6 bases). This CDR3 contains 15 residues. Germline values: CDR1 SGHRS, CDR2 YFSETQ. The V end was cut by 6 bases, the J end by 4 bases, with 19 bases between.

This chain uses TRBV28 with TRBJ2-3; D may match TRBD1 or TRBD2 (5 bases each). The CDR3 sequence is 15 residues long. V was cut by 3 bases and J by 6 bases, with 16 bases left in between. Germline CDR1 and CDR2: MDHEN and SYDVKM. The CDR3 protein is CASSFLGTVRDTQYF. The CDR3 DNA reads TGTGCCAGCAGTTTCCTAGGGACGGTCAGGGATACGCAGTATTTT. Drawing the rest from reference TRBV28 and TRBJ2-3, the complete variable domain is DVKVTQSSRYLVKRTGEKVFLECVQDMDHENMFWYRQDPGLGLRLIYFSYDVKMKEKGDIPEGYSVSREKKERFSLILESASTNQTSMYLCASSFLGTVRDTQYFGPGTRLTVL.

The chain joins TRBV5-4 to TRBJ2-7; the match to TRBD2 covers 13 bases. The CDR3 runs to 16 residues. Germline V lookup: CDR1 SGHNT, CDR2 YYREEE (reference sequence). With 0 bases clipped from V and 5 bases from J, the junction kept 5 bases outside the gene matches. This CDR3 is CASSLGGLAGQDEQYF. The CDR3, as DNA: TGTGCCAGCAGCTTGGGGGGACTAGCGGGACAAGACGAGCAGTACTTC.

This chain connects TRBV21-1 to TRBJ2-7; the listed D gene, TRBD2, was not tested against the DNA. TRBV21-1 constitutes a pseudogene. The CDR3 covers 13 residues. CDR3 protein: CASSKARRHEQYF. The CDR3 DNA sequence: TGTGCCAGCAGCAAAGCTAGGAGGCACGAGCAGTACTTC.

This clone has just one count. This chain links TRBV20-1 with TRBJ1-5; no clear D gene. Germline CDR1 is DFQATT and CDR2 is SNEGSKA (reference sequence). CDR3 length: 11 residues. Between the trimmed V and J ends, which lost 7 bases and 6 bases, there was a span of 10 bases. The DNA of the CDR3 is TGCAGTGTCCAATCGGGTCAGCCCCAGCATTTT. It encodes CSVQSGQPQHF.

The V gene is TRBV9, the J gene TRBJ2-3; D is unresolved. CDR1 is SGDLS, CDR2 YYNGEE, per germline. The CDR3 runs to 15 residues. Trimming took 2 bases from V and 0 from J, leaving 10 bases between them. The CDR3 bases are TGTGCCAGCAGCGTTGAGCAGGTTAGCACAGATACGCAGTATTTT. It encodes CASSVEQVSTDTQYF.

The gene calls are TRBV4-1 and TRBJ2-7; tentative D call: TRBD2 (5 bases). Deletions cut 1 base from V and 7 bases from J, with 17 bases between. There are 15 residues in the CDR3. From germline, CDR1 is MGHRA and CDR2 YSYEKL. This chain's CDR3 is CASSQVRTDSFEQYF. The CDR3 DNA follows: TGCGCCAGCAGCCAAGTCCGGACGGACTCCTTTGAGCAGTACTTC.

The CDR3 DNA is TGTGCCAGCAGGCGAGGACTAGCGGGAGTAGAGACCCAGTACTTC. Residues: CASRRGLAGVETQYF. The chain couples TRBV5-4 to TRBJ2-5, with TRBD2 identical over 13 bases. Trimming at V came to 5 bases and at J to 4 bases, leaving 5 bases not matched to a gene. The CDR3 is made up of 15 amino acids. CDR1 is SGHNT, CDR2 YYREEE, per germline (reference sequence).

The chain couples TRBV19 to TRBJ1-5, with D possibly matching TRBD1 (6 bases). Trimming removed 3 bases at V and 1 base at J, with 13 bases between. The CDR3 sequence is 16 residues long. CDR1 is LNHDA, CDR2 SQIVND, per germline (reference sequence). The CDR3 nucleotides are TGTGCCAGTAGTATCGGCTTCAGGGGAAGCAATCAGCCCCAGCATTTT. This codes for CASSIGFRGSNQPQHF.

The V gene is TRBV7-2, the J gene TRBJ2-3, with 7 bases identical to TRBD2. The CDR3 is 15 amino acids. Trimming took 0 bases from V and 2 from J; bases not matched to a gene: 2. Germline V lookup: CDR1 SGHTA, CDR2 FQGNSA. The CDR3: CASSLAGTITDTQYF. The CDR3 DNA reads as TGTGCCAGCAGCTTAGCGGGGACTATCACAGATACGCAGTATTTT. Full variable domain (rest looked up from reference TRBV7-2 and TRBJ2-3): GAGVSQSPSNKVTEKGKDVELRCDPISGHTALYWYRQSLGQGLEFLIYFQGNSAPDKSGLPSDRFSAERTGGSVSTLTIQRTQQEDSAVYLCASSLAGTITDTQYFGPGTRLTVL.

The chain couples TRBV7-9 to TRBJ2-5, with 7 bases identical to TRBD1. The assigned J gene may be wrong: the sequence end matches TRBJ2-7 better. The CDR3 runs 14 residues. Looked up from germline, CDR1 is SEHNR and CDR2 is FQNEAQ (reference sequence). The CDR3 DNA follows: TGTGCCAGCTCACAGGGGTCCCACTCCTACGAGCAGTACTTC. This encodes CASSQGSHSYEQYF.

This rearrangement joins TRBV28 to TRBJ1-3; 10 nucleotides match TRBD1. V lost 9 bases and J lost 3; bases outside the gene matches: 8. The CDR3 is made up of 15 amino acids. Germline CDR1 reads MDHEN; CDR2 reads SYDVKM. The CDR3: CASNRQGANGNTIYF. The CDR3 region has the DNA TGTGCCAGTAACCGACAGGGGGCAAATGGAAACACCATATATTTT.

The chain couples TRBV4-1 to TRBJ1-6; D not resolved. V was clipped by 4 bases and J by 0 bases, with 10 bases between them. CDR3 length equals 16 residues. The germline V gene has CDR1 MGHRA and CDR2 YSYEKL. CDR3 DNA sequence: TGCGCCAGCAGCCGAGGGAGAGGCTCCTATAATTCACCCCTCCACTTT. Translated, it gives CASSRGRGSYNSPLHF.

The chain couples TRBV29-1 to TRBJ2-1; perhaps TRBD2 as D (6 bases). Germline CDR1 reads SQVTM; CDR2 reads ANQGSEA. The CDR3 covers 15 residues. V was cut by 4 bases and J by 4 bases, with 17 bases left in between. The CDR3, as DNA: TGCAGCGTTGTGTTTGGGCTAGCGCTGTACAATGAGCAGTTCTTC. It is translated as CSVVFGLALYNEQFF.